A selection of T cell receptor beta chains follows, all from one sample in a study of T cells in Graves' hyperthyroidism and ophthalmopathy. TCRdb recomputed calls from the multiplex PCR reads with MiXCR, one row per CDR3 protein. There are 660,000 or so distinct CDR3 sequences in the sample; about 45% occur only once, and 6.5% to 9% lies in the top ten. Sequencing input: peripheral blood or thyroid tissue (not recorded which). All receptors come from an adult man with Graves' disease, either hyperthyroidism or ophthalmopathy (not recorded which). The CDR3 runs from the conserved cysteine through the conserved F or W. A D gene is named only where the DNA matches it firmly. The size entry is marked missing in some rows and otherwise reads once, few, many or a size class.

v_call,d_call,clone_size,j_call,cdr3_nt,cdr3_aa
TRBV20-1,TRBD2,many,TRBJ2-5,TGCAGTGCCCACCGGACTAGCGGGGGGGTTGAGACCCAGTACTTC,CSAHRTSGGVETQYF
TRBV10-2,.,.,TRBJ1-1,TGCGCCAGCTCACCAAGAATTCGGAACACTGAAGCTTTCTTT,CASSPRIRNTEAFF
TRBV12-3/TRBV12-4,.,.,TRBJ2-5,TGTGCCAGCGGGCTGAACACCGAAGAGACCCAGTACTTC,CASGLNTEETQYF
TRBV11-2,TRBD1,many,TRBJ1-4,TGTGCCAGCAGCTTAGTCGGGTCGGGACAGGGGCAGCTTTTT,CASSLVGSGQGQLF
TRBV29-1,TRBD1,many,TRBJ1-2,TGCAGCGCCGGGACAGGGGATCGCCACTATGGCTACACCTTC,CSAGTGDRHYGYTF
TRBV6-5,.,few,TRBJ2-7,TGTGCCAGCAGTCCCGACGGCCCCTCCTACGAGCAGTACTTC,CASSPDGPSYEQYF
TRBV25-1,.,.,TRBJ1-4,TGTGCCTACATAGAAGCGACTAATGAAAAACTGTTTTTT,CAYIEATNEKLFF
TRBV10-3,TRBD1,many,TRBJ2-7,TGTGCCATCGGGACAGCGATCCTCAGCGAGCAGTACTTC,CAIGTAILSEQYF
TRBV20-1,.,.,TRBJ1-2,TGCAGTGCTAGCCTAGGACCGGGGGGAGGCTACACCTTC,CSASLGPGGGYTF
TRBV7-3,.,.,TRBJ1-2,TGTGCCAGCAGCCAGACAGTGAACAGGGCGGGCTATGGCTACACCTTC,CASSQTVNRAGYGYTF
TRBV4-1,TRBD2,.,TRBJ2-5,TGCGCCAGCAGCCAACGGGACTATCTGGAGACCCAGTACTTC,CASSQRDYLETQYF
TRBV20-1,.,few,TRBJ1-4,TGCAGTGCTGGGCCTGGGGCGGTCGAAAAACTGTTTTTT,CSAGPGAVEKLFF
TRBV20-1,.,.,TRBJ1-4,TGCAGTGCTGGCCGGAGGGGGGGTGGAAATGAAAAACTGTTTTTT,CSAGRRGGGNEKLFF
TRBV2,TRBD1,many,TRBJ2-7,TGTGCCAGCAGTTATGGGACAGGGGGAACCTACGAGCAGTACTTC,CASSYGTGGTYEQYF
TRBV10-2,TRBD2,.,TRBJ2-2,TGCGCCAGCAGTGCACTAGCGGGGACGAACACCGGGGAGCTGTTTTTT,CASSALAGTNTGELFF
TRBV2,.,.,TRBJ2-7,TGTGCCAGCAGGGGGCTCGGGGGCGCGGGGGAGCAGTACTTC,CASRGLGGAGEQYF
TRBV12-3/TRBV12-4,TRBD1,many,TRBJ1-2,TGTGCCAGCAGTACACAGGGGGCGCATGGCTACACCTTC,CASSTQGAHGYTF
TRBV20-1,TRBD1,.,TRBJ1-6,TGCAGTGCTATCCGGGACAGGGTTACTTCACCCCTCCACTTT,CSAIRDRVTSPLHF
TRBV29-1,TRBD1,.,TRBJ1-1,TGCAGCGTGAGGCGACAGGGGACCCGTATGAACACTGAAGCTTTCTTT,CSVRRQGTRMNTEAFF
TRBV7-9,.,many,TRBJ1-1,TGTGCCAGCAGCTTATCCTCGGCAGTTGAAGCTTTCTTT,CASSLSSAVEAFF
TRBV2,.,.,TRBJ2-5,TGTGCCAGCTTCCTAGCGTCCGGAGATACGCAGTACTTC,CASFLASGDTQYF
TRBV7-8,TRBD1,.,TRBJ1-2,TGTGCCAGCAGCCCCCCGGTGGGGACAGGGGCTCGGTATGGCTACACCTTC,CASSPPVGTGARYGYTF
TRBV12-3/TRBV12-4,.,few,TRBJ1-3,TGTGCCAGCAGAGATTGGGCGACATCTGGAAACACCATATATTTT,CASRDWATSGNTIYF
TRBV29-1,.,.,TRBJ1-5,TGCAGCGTTGAAGAAGATGTGGATGGCAATCAGCCCCAGCATTTT,CSVEEDVDGNQPQHF
TRBV7-6,.,once,TRBJ1-5,TGTGCCAGCAGCTTAGAGAGAGGGGATCAGCCCCAGCATTTT,CASSLERGDQPQHF
TRBV11-1,.,.,TRBJ1-5,TGTGCCAGCAGCCCGACCACAGGTCAGCCCCAGCATTTT,CASSPTTGQPQHF
TRBV13,TRBD1,.,TRBJ1-1,TGTGCCAGCAGTGAAGTGGGGACAGGTGAAGCTTTCTTT,CASSEVGTGEAFF
TRBV10-3,.,.,TRBJ1-2,TGTGCCAGCAGTTACTCTACGGGATCTGGCTATGGCTACACCTTC,CASSYSTGSGYGYTF
TRBV29-1,.,many,TRBJ2-7,TGCAGCGTTGAACAAAGACAGGATGGCGAGCAGTACTTC,CSVEQRQDGEQYF
TRBV6-5,.,.,TRBJ1-6,TGTGCCAGCAGTTACTCCCCGGTTGGAATGGAGAATTCACCCCTCCACTTT,CASSYSPVGMENSPLHF
TRBV9,.,.,TRBJ1-1,TGTGCCAGCAGCGTGACGGGGGGGGCGGCTACTGAAGCTTTCTTT,CASSVTGGAATEAFF
TRBV15,.,.,TRBJ2-5,TGTGCCACCAGCAGTTCGGGGGAAGAGACCCAGTACTTC,CATSSSGEETQYF
TRBV25-1,TRBD1,many,TRBJ1-6,TGTGCCAGCAGTCCAACAGGGGGCGGTTCACCCCTCCACTTT,CASSPTGGGSPLHF
TRBV24-1,TRBD2,.,TRBJ2-3,TGTGCCAACAGTGATCCTAGCGGGAGCAGTAGTACGCAGTATTTT,CANSDPSGSSSTQYF